The clone carrying this TCR beta chain came up a few times. Amplified regions were TCR beta CDR3 sequences from RNA transcripts. The study used the HTBI primer set for a first-round RT-PCR of the TCR CDR3. TCRdb independently ran MiXCR on the multiplex PCR reads; one entry per CDR3 protein. This repertoire shows around 300,000 distinct CDR3 sequences, about 20% found once; its top ten account for around 62%. The data were taken from a study of T cells in Graves' hyperthyroidism and ophthalmopathy. Background on the study: Peripheral blood sampling occurred at initial diagnosis, before any treatment.

Among ophthalmopathy patients, the Clinical Activity Score reached at least 3, the NOSPECS grade reached at least 4, and duration remained under 3 months. The CDR3 totals 18 residues. Trimming pared 4 bases from V and 0 bases from J, leaving 20 bases between. Per the germline V gene, CDR1 is SGHDT and CDR2 is YYEEEE. The chain links TRBV5-6 to TRBJ1-5, with D possibly TRBD1 on 6 matching bases. The TCR originated in a man under 40 with Graves' ophthalmopathy. Sequencing input: blood. The CDR3, as DNA: TGTGCCAGCAGCCTCGCTCAAGGGGGAAGGTATAGCAATCAGCCCCAGCATTTT. Its protein product is CASSLAQGGRYSNQPQHF.